This T cell receptor beta chain is from a study of blood T cells in healthy people across ages. Germline V gene lookup returns CDR1 DFQATT and CDR2 SNEGSKA (reference sequence). This CDR3 is built from 13 residues. The V gene lost 2 bases and the J gene lost 1 base, with 9 bases spanning the gap. A second 7 to 11 cycle PCR used barcoded and J-beta primers. Each cDNA molecule received a tag from a template-switch adaptor that had 12 random nucleotides. TCRdb redid the calling of the 5' RACE reads with MiXCR, one entry per CDR3 protein. The sample carries around 780,000 distinct CDR3 sequences, roughly three fifths recorded once. Peripheral blood from each donor was collected in a volume of ten milliliters. Study results and limitations: Strongly correlated with naive T cell percentage was TCR beta diversity. Conclusively comparing naive with antigen-experienced cells was impossible with unsorted PBMCs.

Regarding this clonotype: Antigen: not known.

V usage is TRBV20-1 and J usage is TRBJ2-7; a possible D gene is TRBD1 (5 bases). The receptor's source is a man aged 35 to 55 in good health. Sequenced input: blood. The CDR3 bases are TGCAGTGCTAGACCGACAGCATCCTACGAGCAGTACTTC. Protein sequence: CSARPTASYEQYF.